Below are 11 T cell receptor beta chains sequenced from a single sample in a study of long-term antiretroviral therapy in people with HIV. The run of the v3.0 immunoSEQ assay was at survey level. The data were produced by immunoSEQ multiplex PCR, yet TCRdb's version contains in-frame clones alone and is incomplete. The sample holds some 22,000 clones, 83% seen once. The sample consisted of unsorted PBMCs, taken 0.4 years after starting antiretroviral therapy. These receptors all stem from a man over 45 with HIV.

This chain uses TRBV6-1 with TRBJ1-4; D perhaps matches TRBD1 (5 bases). Looked up from germline, CDR1 is MNHNS and CDR2 is SASEGT. V was trimmed by 2 bases and J by 8 bases, leaving 12 bases between them. The CDR3 is 14 amino acids. This CDR3 reads CASSEIGAPEKLFF. The CDR3 DNA reads TGTGCCAGCAGTGAAATAGGGGCCCCCGAAAAACTGTTTTTT.

DNA of the CDR3: TGTGCCAGCAGTTATCCCGGGCCCTTCACTGAAGCTTTCTTT. Translated: CASSYPGPFTEAFF. This chain uses TRBV6-6 with TRBJ1-1; the D is unclear. Germline V gene lookup returns CDR1 MNHNY and CDR2 SVGAGI (reference sequence). The CDR3 length is 14 residues. The V end was cut by 3 bases, the J end by 4 bases, with 12 bases between.

The CDR3 reads CASSFSGGAYNEQFF. The CDR3 bases are TGTGCCAGCAGCTTTAGCGGGGGGGCCTACAATGAGCAGTTCTTC. The chain employs TRBV11-2 and TRBJ2-1; 11 bases match TRBD2. This CDR3 is built from 15 residues. Germline assignment: CDR1 SGHAT and CDR2 FQNNGV. The V and J ends lost 3 bases and 2 bases, in that order; junction bases with no gene match: 0. The variable domain in full, with the rest retrieved from reference TRBV11-2 and TRBJ2-1, is EAGVAQSPRYKIIEKRQSVAFWCNPISGHATLYWYQQILGQGPKLLIQFQNNGVVDDSQLPKDRFSAERLKGVDSTLKIQPAKLEDSAVYLCASSFSGGAYNEQFFGPGTRLTVL.

V gene TRBV7-9 combines with J gene TRBJ2-2, with 14 bases fitting TRBD2. CDR3 length: 17 residues. Germline V gene data show CDR1 as SEHNR and CDR2 as FQNEAQ (reference sequence). Trimming took 5 bases from V and 9 from J; bases not matched to a gene: 11. The CDR3 coding sequence is TGTGCCAGCAGCCCCTGGACTAGCGGGGGGCTCAGTAGGGAGCTGTTTTTT. Translated: CASSPWTSGGLSRELFF.

The J gene is TRBJ2-7, the V gene TRBV11-2; TRBD2 is a possible D gene (6 bases). Between the trimmed V and J ends, which lost 4 bases and 0 bases, there was a span of 19 bases. Germline values: CDR1 SGHAT, CDR2 FQNNGV. This CDR3 comprises 17 residues. CDR3 protein: CASSSLAGQFASYEQYF. The CDR3 DNA reads TGTGCCAGCAGCTCCCTTGCGGGGCAGTTTGCCTCCTACGAGCAGTACTTC. The complete variable domain, with remaining parts taken from reference TRBV11-2 and TRBJ2-7, reads EAGVAQSPRYKIIEKRQSVAFWCNPISGHATLYWYQQILGQGPKLLIQFQNNGVVDDSQLPKDRFSAERLKGVDSTLKIQPAKLEDSAVYLCASSSLAGQFASYEQYFGPGTRLTVT.

The gene calls are TRBV6-4 and TRBJ1-2, with a weak D call TRBD1 (6 bases). V was shortened by 5 bases and J by 2 bases, with 15 bases between the two germline ends. Per the germline V gene, CDR1 is MRHNA and CDR2 is SNTAGT. This CDR3 spans 15 amino acids. The CDR3 nucleotides are TGTGCCAGCAGTCCGCAGGGGCAGCTCAACTATGGCTACACCTTC. Translated: CASSPQGQLNYGYTF.

The chain employs TRBV7-2 and TRBJ1-5, with D perhaps matching TRBD1 (5 bases). Germline V lookup: CDR1 SGHTA, CDR2 FQGNSA. There are 16 residues in the CDR3. The V end was cut by 5 bases, the J end by 2 bases, with 16 bases between. CDR3 region: CASSPQWGFGNQPQHF. The CDR3 DNA follows: TGTGCCAGCAGCCCGCAGTGGGGGTTCGGCAATCAGCCCCAGCATTTT. Combining the CDR3 with reference TRBV7-2 and TRBJ1-5 gives the whole variable domain GAGVSQSPSNKVTEKGKDVELRCDPISGHTALYWYRQSLGQGLEFLIYFQGNSAPDKSGLPSDRFSAERTGGSVSTLTIQRTQQEDSAVYLCASSPQWGFGNQPQHFGDGTRLSIL.

A single count supports this clone. The chain employs TRBV7-2 and TRBJ2-5; a weak D match, TRBD2 (5 bases). The CDR3 length is 17 residues. V lost 0 bases, J lost 5 bases, and 19 bases lay in between. From germline, CDR1 is SGHTA and CDR2 FQGNSA. CDR3 loop: CASSLALRLTSSETQYF. For the CDR3, the DNA is TGTGCCAGCAGCTTAGCGCTGAGACTAACTTCCTCGGAGACCCAGTACTTC.

The chain joins TRBV5-4 to TRBJ2-3, with D possibly being TRBD1 or TRBD2 (7 bases each). Germline assignment: CDR1 SGHNT and CDR2 YYREEE (reference sequence). V lost 4 bases and J lost 1, with 13 bases in between. The length of the CDR3 is 15 residues. CDR3: CASSQGGTGTDTQYF. CDR3 DNA: TGTGCCAGCAGCCAGGGGGGGACGGGCACAGATACGCAGTATTTT.

This clone was seen only a few times. The chain combines TRBV5-4 with TRBJ1-2; D unclear. The CDR3 has 14 amino acids. V lost 1 base and J lost 8, with 15 bases in between. The V gene's germline CDR1 is SGHNT and CDR2 YYREEE (reference sequence). CDR3 bases: TGTGCCAGCAGCTTGATGACGGTACGTGGAGGCTACACCTTC. Its protein product is CASSLMTVRGGYTF. Full variable domain (rest looked up from reference TRBV5-4 and TRBJ1-2): ETGVTQSPTHLIKTRGQQVTLRCSSQSGHNTVSWYQQALGQGPQFIFQYYREEENGRGNFPPRFSGLQFPNYSSELNVNALELDDSALYLCASSLMTVRGGYTFGSGTRLTVV.

This chain joins TRBV27 and TRBJ2-5; 8 bases fit TRBD1. The CDR3 has 14 residues. V lost 10 bases, J lost 5 bases, and 12 bases stayed unmatched. Germline V gives CDR1 MNHEY, CDR2 SMNVEV (reference sequence). The CDR3 is CATRTGRTPETQYF. The CDR3 DNA is TGTGCCACCCGGACAGGGAGGACACCGGAGACCCAGTACTTC.